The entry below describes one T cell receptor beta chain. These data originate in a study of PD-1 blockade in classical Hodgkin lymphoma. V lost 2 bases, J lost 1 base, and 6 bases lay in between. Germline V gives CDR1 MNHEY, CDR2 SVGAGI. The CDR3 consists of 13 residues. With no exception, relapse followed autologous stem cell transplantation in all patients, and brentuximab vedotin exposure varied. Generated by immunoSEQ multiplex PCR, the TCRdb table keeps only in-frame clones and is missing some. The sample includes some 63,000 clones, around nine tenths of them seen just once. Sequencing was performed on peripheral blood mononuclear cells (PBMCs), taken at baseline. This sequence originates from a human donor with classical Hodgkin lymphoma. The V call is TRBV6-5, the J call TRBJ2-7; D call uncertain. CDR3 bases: TGTGCCAGCAGTTACAGGGAATCCTACGAGCAGTACTTC. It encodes CASSYRESYEQYF.